Sequencing of this TCR beta chain was carried out in a study of blood T cell repertoires in COVID-19. In this sample, this clone turned up once. Germline V gene data show CDR1 as SGHAT and CDR2 as FQNNGV. CDR3 length: 15 amino acids. After removal of 6 bases from V and 7 bases from J, the junction contained 7 bases not matched to a gene. In the original processing: Estimation of nucleated cell counts was performed using reference gene primer amplification. The data were produced by immunoSEQ multiplex PCR, yet TCRdb's version contains in-frame clones alone and is incomplete. V and J calls and clone size are as listed in that table; D and trimming were resolved from the DNA. The table records about 440,000 clones, around 90% of them present only once.

The TCR originated in a man aged 18 to 30 who had recovered from COVID-19. The chain uses TRBV11-2 and TRBJ2-1; the match to TRBD1 covers 12 bases. The specimen sequenced was PBMCs or T cells enriched from blood (not recorded which). The CDR3: CASSSRDRGLNEQFF. CDR3 nucleotides: TGTGCCAGCAGTTCCCGGGACAGGGGGCTTAATGAGCAGTTCTTC.